The subject of this entry is one TCR beta chain. The table lists this clonotype with a few counts. What this receptor recognizes is not known. Base qualities are not recorded, but no much larger clone differs from it by a single base. Ficoll-Paque density gradient centrifugation was used to isolate PBMCs. The sample comes from a study of T-cell memory formation after mild COVID-19 (dated by TCRdb to 2020 to 2022). Broadly, across the study: TCR sequence clusters from the two donors were found to be largely donor specific. In two donors, T-cell clones that expanded and contracted after mild COVID-19 were tracked by sequencing TCRalpha and TCRbeta repertoires over time. Two young, previously healthy adult volunteers, one female and one male, were included in the cohort.

The investigation overall reported the following: Whether the second-wave clones peaking on day 37 were SARS-CoV-2 specific was not confirmed. Contracting CD4+ clones turned up mainly in the CM and EM memory subsets, whereas EMRA was where CD8+ clones were enriched. Some responding clones were detected in pre-infection memory, which suggested that pre-existing cross-reactive memory T cells had joined the SARS-CoV-2 response. From day 15 to 85, contracting clones showed balanced CD4/CD8 phenotypes, whereas a second wave of clones that expanded from day 15 to 37 leaned towards CD4+. Only a couple of mild cases were covered in the study, and larger cohorts including severe cases with pre-infection samples were considered necessary.

CDR1 is given as LGHNA and CDR2 as YSLEER, both from the germline V gene. V was cut back by 1 base and J by 5 bases, leaving a gap of 16 bases between them. Its CDR3 holds 16 amino acids, cysteine through phenylalanine. Kept here is only the CDR3 DNA, which spans 48 bases and is read in frame from base 1. This sample was sequenced with an Illumina NovaSeq 6000. TCRalpha and TCRbeta cDNA libraries were constructed by 5'RACE with constant-segment primers, with sample barcodes and unique molecular identifiers being introduced. Trizol reagent was used to extract RNA from every sample. Library amplification was performed in two PCR steps, and a second sample barcode and Illumina TruSeq adapters were introduced in the second step. The libraries were sequenced on an Illumina NovaSeq using 2 x 150 bp paired-end reads. In the authors' own workflow: Reads were demultiplexed and collapsed into UMI-guided consensus sequences with migec v1.2.7. Using mixcr v2.1.11, UMI consensuses were aligned to TRA and TRB V and J templates and then assembled into clonotypes. Clonotypes were classified as expanded or contracted when called significant by both edgeR and NoisET, with noise models trained on biological replicates. edgeR calls used a false discovery rate-adjusted p below 0.01 and a log2 fold-change threshold of 1. PCA with hierarchical clustering of max-normalized trajectories of the 1000 most abundant clonotypes was used as exploratory dynamics analysis. Separately sequenced CD4+ and CD8+ repertoires were used to assign the CD4 or CD8 phenotype of responding clones. TCRdb cleaned the public reads at Q25 with fastp, built clones with MiXCR and kept in-frame beta chains. Each CDR3 protein appears once, grouped with its most common genes and DNA. Clone size and V and J calls follow TCRdb, not the original study. The sample includes under 150,000 distinct CDR3 sequences, with about 20% observed a single time. The ten largest clones represent 41% of the sample.

Sequencing was performed on PBMCs or a T cell subset sorted from them (not recorded which). This sequence originates from a man younger than 30 who had mild COVID-19 (a few samples of this study predate the infection). The sample titles of this study are shuffled in the database, so cell type and time point are left out; the donor was told from shared clones. The rearranged chain carries TRBV4-3 and TRBJ2-3; the D gene is possibly TRBD1 or TRBD2, with 6 bases matching each. In nucleotide form, the sequence is TGCGCCAGCAGCCAAGGATTCGTAGGGGGGATAGATACGCAGTATTTT. Translated, this gives CASSQGFVGGIDTQYF.